These T cell receptor beta chains were read from a single sample in a study of identical twins. TCRdb re-analysed the 5' RACE reads in MiXCR, keeping a single row per CDR3 protein. The data contain 1.5 million or so distinct CDR3 sequences, under 35% of them seen just once; the ten biggest clones take up 0.25% to 0.3%. Sequencing was done on a sample of cord blood. The source is a newborn girl in good health. Each CDR3 is given with its conserved first and last residue. A D gene is named only where the DNA matches it firmly. For some rows the clone size is stated as once, few or many, or as a class when expanded; others skip it.

TRBJ2-3,TRBV28,many,-,TGTGCCAGCAGATCCGCCCGGACAGATACGCAGTATTTT,CASRSARTDTQYF
TRBJ2-2,TRBV12-3/TRBV12-4,-,-,TGTGCCAGCAGTTTATGGGGGGCAGTCGGGGAGCTGTTTTTT,CASSLWGAVGELFF
TRBJ2-5,TRBV9,-,-,TGTGCCAGCAGCGTCACTAGCTCACAAGAGACCCAGTACTTC,CASSVTSSQETQYF
TRBJ2-1,TRBV4-2,few,TRBD2,TGTGCCAGCAGCCAAGATAGGGCTAGCGGGAGCCCAGGTGGGCAGTTCTTC,CASSQDRASGSPGGQFF
TRBJ2-5,TRBV12-3/TRBV12-4,-,-,TGTGCCAGCGGCATCACAGGACAAGAGACCCAGTACTTC,CASGITGQETQYF
TRBJ2-1,TRBV6-1,-,TRBD2,TGTGCCAGCGCCCCAGGATTTTACTCAAGGGACTACTACAATGAGCAGTTCTTC,CASAPGFYSRDYYNEQFF
TRBJ1-5,TRBV4-1,few,-,TGCGCCAGCAGCCAAAAAGCCTGGGACGGCTTCAATCAGCCCCAGCATTTT,CASSQKAWDGFNQPQHF
TRBJ2-1,TRBV20-1,-,TRBD1,TGCAGCAGGGGGCTTTACAATGAGCAGTTCTTC,CSRGLYNEQFF
TRBJ2-7,TRBV20-1,-,TRBD2,TGCAGTGCTACCCCGACTAGCGGGCCTTACAATGAGCAGTACTTC,CSATPTSGPYNEQYF
TRBJ1-1,TRBV28,few,-,TGTGCCAGCAGCCTAGACAGGTTAAGAAACACTGAAGCTTTCTTT,CASSLDRLRNTEAFF
TRBJ2-2,TRBV4-2,few,-,TGTGCCAGCAGCCAAGAAGGCAGTACGAACACCGGGGAGCTGTTTTTT,CASSQEGSTNTGELFF
TRBJ1-1,TRBV5-5,few,-,TGTGCCAGCAGCTTTACGAGTGGGTATGAAGCTTTCTTT,CASSFTSGYEAFF
TRBJ2-3,TRBV15,-,-,TGTGCCACCAGCAGAGATGGCGGAGGAGATACGCAGTATTTT,CATSRDGGGDTQYF
TRBJ2-5,TRBV20-1,few,TRBD2,TGCAGTGCCGGACTAGCGGGCCTCCAAGAGACCCAGTACTTC,CSAGLAGLQETQYF
TRBJ2-3,TRBV5-1,-,-,TGCGCCAGCAGCCATGGCCGGGCCTCCACAGATACGCAGTATTTT,CASSHGRASTDTQYF
TRBJ1-1,TRBV18,-,TRBD1,TGTGCCAGCTCACCAATCACAGGGGACTTAGCTTTCTTT,CASSPITGDLAFF
TRBJ1-4,TRBV6-1,-,TRBD1,TGTGCCAGCAGTGGACAGGGAAGGGCAACTAATGAAAAACTGTTTTTT,CASSGQGRATNEKLFF
TRBJ2-7,TRBV20-1,few,TRBD2,TGCAGTGCTGATTCATGGGGACTAGCGGGAGTCGAGCAGTACTTC,CSADSWGLAGVEQYF
TRBJ2-7,TRBV12-3/TRBV12-4,few,TRBD1,TGTGCCAGCAGTTTACCGGGACAGGGATACAATGAGCAGTACTTC,CASSLPGQGYNEQYF
TRBJ2-1,TRBV4-2,few,-,TGTGCCAGCAGCCAGCGGGTCCCCTACAATGAGCAGTTCTTC,CASSQRVPYNEQFF
TRBJ2-1,TRBV7-9,few,-,TGTGCCAGCAGCTTAGTGGCTAGCTTAGGCAATGAGCAGTTCTTC,CASSLVASLGNEQFF
TRBJ2-3,TRBV7-2,-,TRBD1,TGTGCCAGCAGCTTATGGGGACAGACGTCCGATACGCAGTATTTT,CASSLWGQTSDTQYF
TRBJ1-1,TRBV29-1,few,TRBD1,TGCAGCACCCGACAGGGTAGGAGGAACACTGAAGCTTTCTTT,CSTRQGRRNTEAFF
TRBJ2-7,TRBV11-2,-,-,TGTGCCAGCAGCCCCACGGACCTTCCCTACGAGCAGTACTTC,CASSPTDLPYEQYF
TRBJ2-1,TRBV6-6,many,TRBD2,TGTGCCAGCAGTTACTCGGGACTAGCTTACAATGAGCAGTTCTTC,CASSYSGLAYNEQFF
TRBJ1-1,TRBV11-2,once,TRBD1,TGTGCCAGCAGCCGGTGGCCAGGGGGAACTGAAGCTTTCTTT,CASSRWPGGTEAFF
TRBJ2-3,TRBV4-2,few,TRBD2,TGTGCCTGCAGCCGCGGACTAGCGGGGAGCACAGATACGCAGTATTTT,CACSRGLAGSTDTQYF
TRBJ2-1,TRBV2,few,TRBD2,TGTGCCAGCACCCCTTGGGGGGGCAATGAGCAGTTCTTC,CASTPWGGNEQFF
TRBJ2-5,TRBV29-1,many,-,TGCAGCGCTGCCTTGAGGACAGACCAAGAGACCCAGTACTTC,CSAALRTDQETQYF
TRBJ1-1,TRBV3-1,-,TRBD1,TGTGCCAGCAGCCCCTATTATATATCAGGGGGCACTGAAGCTTTCTTT,CASSPYYISGGTEAFF
TRBJ1-6,TRBV11-2,many,-,TGTGCCAGCAGCTTTTCGGCCCTGAATTCACCCCTCCACTTT,CASSFSALNSPLHF
TRBJ1-1,TRBV20-1,few,-,TGCAGTGTCCCGGACGGACGGGAGAACACTGAAGCTTTCTTT,CSVPDGRENTEAFF
TRBJ2-7,TRBV6-5,many,TRBD1,TGTGCCAGCGGACGGGACAGATCCTACGAGCAGTACTTC,CASGRDRSYEQYF
TRBJ2-3,TRBV5-6,-,TRBD1,TGTGCCAGCAGCTTGGTTGACAGGGTAACAGATACGCAGTATTTT,CASSLVDRVTDTQYF
TRBJ2-5,TRBV7-7,-,-,TGTGCCAGCAGCTTAAGGCTAGACGAACAAGAGACCCAGTACTTC,CASSLRLDEQETQYF
TRBJ2-7,TRBV10-3,-,-,TGTGCCATCAGTGGCGCCCTCAATGAGCAGTACTTC,CAISGALNEQYF
TRBJ1-1,TRBV6-6,-,-,TGTGCCAGCAGTTACAAGACCATGAACACTGAAGCTTTCTTT,CASSYKTMNTEAFF
TRBJ2-7,TRBV7-2,-,TRBD2,TGTGCCAGCAGCCCCGAACCTAGCGGCTCCTACAATGAGCAGTACTTC,CASSPEPSGSYNEQYF
TRBJ1-1,TRBV5-1,-,-,TGCGCCAGCAGCTTGAGTCGGGAGTTGAACACTGAAGCTTTCTTT,CASSLSRELNTEAFF
TRBJ2-3,TRBV20-1,-,TRBD2,TGCAGTGCTAGAAGGCCTAGCGGGAGGGAAGATACGCAGTATTTT,CSARRPSGREDTQYF
TRBJ2-1,TRBV6-1,-,TRBD2,TGTGCCACCGGGACTAGCGGGAGGGTGCAGTTCTTC,CATGTSGRVQFF
TRBJ2-2,TRBV5-1,few,-,TGCGCCAGCAGGGAACCAGGCACCGGGGAGCTGTTTTTT,CASREPGTGELFF
TRBJ2-6,TRBV7-2,-,-,TGTGCCAGCAGGTACAGGGTGACCGGGGCCAACGTCCTGACTTTC,CASRYRVTGANVLTF
TRBJ2-5,TRBV28,few,TRBD1,TGTGCCATCAGGGACAGCACCAATGAGCAGTACTTC,CAIRDSTNEQYF
TRBJ2-5,TRBV7-9,many,TRBD2,TGTGCCAGCAGCTCACTAGCGGGCCAAGAGACCCAGTACTTC,CASSSLAGQETQYF